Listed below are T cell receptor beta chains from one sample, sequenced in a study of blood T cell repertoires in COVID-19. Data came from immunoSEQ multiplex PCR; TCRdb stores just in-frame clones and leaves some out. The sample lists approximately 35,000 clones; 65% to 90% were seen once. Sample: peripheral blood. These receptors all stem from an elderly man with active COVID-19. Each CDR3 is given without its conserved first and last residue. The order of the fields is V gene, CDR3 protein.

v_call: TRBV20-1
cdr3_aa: SASGMGTDATNEKLF

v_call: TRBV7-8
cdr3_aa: ASSSGRGSYNEQF

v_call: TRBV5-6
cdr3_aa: ASSPGGPYEQY

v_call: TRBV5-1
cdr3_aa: ASSPRLAGGQNEQY

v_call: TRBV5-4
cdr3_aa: ASTTPGLDYGYT

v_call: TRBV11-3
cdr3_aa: ASSPRTGGYEQY

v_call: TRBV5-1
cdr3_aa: ASSLETANTEAF

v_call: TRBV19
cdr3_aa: ASSRTGPNTEAF

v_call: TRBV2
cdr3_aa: AIPRWSTTGELF

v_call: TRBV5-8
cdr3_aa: ASNPDRVKPQH

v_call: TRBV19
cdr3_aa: ASTRDRGANTEAF

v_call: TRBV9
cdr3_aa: ASSLTGRLAGTGELF

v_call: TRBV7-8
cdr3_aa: ASSPRTGGNYGYT

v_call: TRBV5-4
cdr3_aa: ASSPYGGTYNEQF

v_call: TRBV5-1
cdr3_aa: ASSLMTGGSYEQY

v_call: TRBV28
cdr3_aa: ASSFERINQPQH

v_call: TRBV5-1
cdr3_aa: ASSAGQGGTDTQY

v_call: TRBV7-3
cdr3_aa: ASSPGTGTIEQF

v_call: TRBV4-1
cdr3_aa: ASSQDGTSGETQY

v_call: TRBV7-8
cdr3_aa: ASSPMTGGIISTYNEQF

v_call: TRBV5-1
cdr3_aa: ASSLQLAVEDTQY

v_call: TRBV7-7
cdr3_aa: ASSRGTTGGFRETQY

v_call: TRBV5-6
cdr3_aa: ASNPLAGGLDTQY

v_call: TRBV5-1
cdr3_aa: ASSHVGTSGGPNTGELF

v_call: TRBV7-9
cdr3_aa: ASSSSTNEKLF

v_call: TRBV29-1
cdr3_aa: SVMTSARPYEQY

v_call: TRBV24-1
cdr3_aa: ATSDVGLAPDTQY

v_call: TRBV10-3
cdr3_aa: AIREQGRNTEAF

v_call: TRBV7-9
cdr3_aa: ASSPDPGPRIYGYT

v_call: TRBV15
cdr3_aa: ATSRDRLGGSGYT

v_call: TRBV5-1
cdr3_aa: ASSLVAGGGTDTQY

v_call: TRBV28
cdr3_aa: ASSQGDRLNTEAF

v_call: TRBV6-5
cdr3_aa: ASTRGGGYNEQF

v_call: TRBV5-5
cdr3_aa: ASSLTGGVNQPQH

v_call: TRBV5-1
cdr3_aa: ASSLEGGLNTIY

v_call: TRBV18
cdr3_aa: ASSPSLDSPLH

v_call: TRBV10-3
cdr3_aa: AISGGIGYT

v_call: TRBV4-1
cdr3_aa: ASSHDDSGYGYT

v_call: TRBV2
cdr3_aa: ASSREGAAHNSPLH

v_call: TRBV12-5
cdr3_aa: ASGLTARNIQY

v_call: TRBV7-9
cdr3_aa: ASSLGSEETQY

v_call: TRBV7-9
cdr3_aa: ASISRTGQGVGEQF

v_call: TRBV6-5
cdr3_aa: ASRGDSNQPQH

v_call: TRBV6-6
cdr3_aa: ASSYGGTSYEQY

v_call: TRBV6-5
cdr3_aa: ASSYSQGRKRYEQY

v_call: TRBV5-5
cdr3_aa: ASSLGYSGKNYEQY

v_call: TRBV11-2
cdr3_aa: ASSLLASTDEQF

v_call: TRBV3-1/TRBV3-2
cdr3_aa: ASSYGTISNQPQH

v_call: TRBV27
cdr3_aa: ASRPTGGRGEQF

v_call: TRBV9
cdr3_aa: ASSVELAGGDTQY

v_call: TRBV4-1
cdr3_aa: ASSQEAGGDPGGYT

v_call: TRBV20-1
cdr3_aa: SASGGTGGGNEQF

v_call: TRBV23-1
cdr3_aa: ASSRPGHRKNTGELF

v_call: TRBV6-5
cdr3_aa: ASSSGTPDTQY